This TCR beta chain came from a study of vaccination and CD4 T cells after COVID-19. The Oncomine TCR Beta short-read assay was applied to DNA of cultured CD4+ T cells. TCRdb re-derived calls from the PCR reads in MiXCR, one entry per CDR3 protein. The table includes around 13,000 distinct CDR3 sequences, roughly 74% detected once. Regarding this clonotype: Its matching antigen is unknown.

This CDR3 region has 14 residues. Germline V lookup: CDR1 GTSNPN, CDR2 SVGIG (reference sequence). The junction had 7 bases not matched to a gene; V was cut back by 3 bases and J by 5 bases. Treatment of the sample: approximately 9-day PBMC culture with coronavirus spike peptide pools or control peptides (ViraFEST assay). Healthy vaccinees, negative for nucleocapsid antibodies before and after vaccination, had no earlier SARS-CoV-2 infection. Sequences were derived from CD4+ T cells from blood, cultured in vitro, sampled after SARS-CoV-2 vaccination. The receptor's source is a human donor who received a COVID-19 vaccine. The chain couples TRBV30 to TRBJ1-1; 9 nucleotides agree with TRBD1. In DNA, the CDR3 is TGTGCCTGGAGGGCCGGGACAGGGTGGACTGAAGCTTTCTTT. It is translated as CAWRAGTGWTEAFF.